The present TCR beta chain was sequenced within a study of T cell responses to AZD1222 COVID-19 vaccine. Sequencing was performed with immunoSEQ multiplex PCR; in TCRdb, only in-frame clones are kept and a portion is missing. The repertoire holds tens of thousands of clones, with roughly 82% as singletons. A remark on this clone: The antigen is not known.

General study points: Spike-specific TCRs gained breadth and depth after people received two AZD1222 doses. CD4 TCRs linked to vaccination spanned spike, dominating at 160-218 and 743-854.

The source was peripheral blood, collected on day 0 of AZD1222 vaccination. This TCR came from an adult in good health.

The CDR3 coding sequence is TGTGCCAGTAGTCGGACTAGCGGGAGCTACGAGCAGTACTTC. This encodes CASSRTSGSYEQYF. V gene TRBV19 combines with J gene TRBJ2-7; 13 nucleotides agree with TRBD2. V lost 5 bases, J lost 3 bases, and 1 base stayed unmatched. The CDR3 is made up of 14 amino acids. Germline values: CDR1 LNHDA, CDR2 SQIVND (reference sequence).